This T cell receptor (beta chain) emerged from a study of vaccination effects on CD4 cells after COVID-19. In the case of this clone: The target antigen is unknown.

Following 10 days of culture, CD4+ T cells were isolated. Two-dose BNT162b2 or mRNA-1273 vaccination was given to participants. On both days 3 and 7, half of the culture medium was replaced with IL-2 medium. Assay: immunoSEQ multiplex PCR; the TCRdb copy retains only in-frame clones and omits some. The sample has under 55,000 clones, 72% seen once. This CDR3 is built from 14 residues. Germline CDR1 is SNHLY and CDR2 is FYNNEI. Trimming cost V 8 bases and J 6 bases; bases outside gene matches: 8. V and J are TRBV2 and TRBJ2-1; 9 positions match TRBD2. This receptor was obtained from a human donor who received a COVID-19 vaccine. The sample here was CD4+ T cells from PBMCs cultured without peptide, taken after COVID-19 vaccination. Written as DNA, the CDR3 is TGTGCCAGCTGTGCTAGCGGGACTGGCAATGAGCAGTTCTTC. Residues: CASCASGTGNEQFF.